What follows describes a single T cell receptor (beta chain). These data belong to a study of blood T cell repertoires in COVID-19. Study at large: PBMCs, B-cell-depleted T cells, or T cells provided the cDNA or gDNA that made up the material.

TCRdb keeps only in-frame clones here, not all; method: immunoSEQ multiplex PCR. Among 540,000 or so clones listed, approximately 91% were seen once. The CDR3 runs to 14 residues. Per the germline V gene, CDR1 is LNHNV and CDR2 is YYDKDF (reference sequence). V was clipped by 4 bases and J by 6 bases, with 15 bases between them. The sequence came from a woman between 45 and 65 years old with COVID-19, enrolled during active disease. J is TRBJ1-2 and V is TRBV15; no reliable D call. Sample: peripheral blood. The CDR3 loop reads CATSKNRGLDGYTF. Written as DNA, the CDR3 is TGTGCCACCAGCAAAAACCGCGGACTGGATGGCTACACCTTC.